This passage covers 27 T cell receptor beta chains from one sample sequenced in a study of cytomegalovirus exposure and HLA in healthy donors. The PCR was carried out with 60 Vbeta primers and 13 Jbeta primers. Sequenced by immunoSEQ multiplex PCR; TCRdb stores in-frame clones only, minus some. The table shows 120,000 or so clones, with 77% occurring only once. Sequences were obtained from PBMCs. The receptors here all came from a human donor in good health.

The V and J genes are TRBV14 and TRBJ1-1, with no clear D. The CDR3 extends over 13 amino acids. Germline CDR1 is SGHDN and CDR2 is FVKESK. Trimming pared 8 bases from V and 1 base from J, leaving 11 bases between. The chain's CDR3 is CASRSSPNTEAFF. CDR3 in DNA: TGTGCCAGCCGTTCTTCTCCGAACACTGAAGCTTTCTTT.

This chain uses TRBV19 with TRBJ2-7; D is unclear. The V and J ends lost 0 bases and 3 bases respectively, with 9 bases between them. This CDR3 is built from 14 residues. From germline, CDR1 is LNHDA and CDR2 SQIVND (reference sequence). CDR3 amino acids: CASSIEHQIYEQYF. As DNA, the CDR3 is TGTGCCAGTAGTATAGAACACCAGATCTACGAGCAGTACTTC.

This clone was seen once. This sequence joins TRBV27 and TRBJ2-1; 7 bases fit TRBD2. In germline, CDR1 is MNHEY, CDR2 SMNVEV (reference sequence). With V trimmed by 4 bases and J by 2 bases, 5 bases remained unmatched. The CDR3 has 15 amino acids. The CDR3 region has the DNA TGTGCCAGCAGTTCGGCCGGGACTACCTACAATGAGCAGTTCTTC. Translation gives CASSSAGTTYNEQFF.

V and J are TRBV28 and TRBJ2-7; D not certain. The CDR3 covers 14 residues. Germline V lookup: CDR1 MDHEN, CDR2 SYDVKM. Between the trimmed V and J ends, which lost 4 bases and 3 bases, there was a span of 13 bases. For the CDR3, the DNA is TGTGCCAGCAGTTCATCAACACCCGACTACGAGCAGTACTTC. Its protein is CASSSSTPDYEQYF.

The chain carries TRBV5-1 and TRBJ1-4; D possibly corresponds to TRBD1 (5 bases). Trimming stripped 6 bases from V and 3 bases from J, with 15 bases between. The CDR3 runs to 15 residues. Germline loops: CDR1 SGHRS, CDR2 YFSETQ. Here the CDR3 reads CASKRGDRANEKLFF. The CDR3 DNA reads TGCGCCAGCAAAAGGGGTGACCGCGCTAATGAAAAACTGTTTTTT. The full variable domain, its missing parts supplied by reference TRBV5-1 and TRBJ1-4, is KAGVTQTPRYLIKTRGQQVTLSCSPISGHRSVSWYQQTPGQGLQFLFEYFSETQRNKGNFPGRFSGRQFSNSRSEMNVSTLELGDSALYLCASKRGDRANEKLFFGSGTQLSVL.

The V call is TRBV12-5, the J call TRBJ1-5, with 7 bases identical to TRBD1. The CDR3 runs to 12 residues. Germline V gene data show CDR1 as LGHNT and CDR2 as FRNRAP. J lost 15 bases, V lost 6 bases, and 11 bases had no gene match. The CDR3 DNA is TGTGCTAGTGGGGGACCGGGACAGATTTTGCATTTT. Amino acids: CASGGPGQILHF.

This clone was found a few times. The chain couples TRBV14 to TRBJ2-1; 12 positions match TRBD2. The J segment lost 3 bases and the V segment lost 4 bases, leaving 13 bases of the junction unmatched. Germline CDR1 is SGHDN and CDR2 is FVKESK. This CDR3 region has 19 residues. As DNA, the CDR3 is TGTGCCAGCAGCCTAACCGGGACTAGCGGGCCTAACAACTACAATGAGCAGTTCTTC. This sequence encodes CASSLTGTSGPNNYNEQFF.

The chain couples TRBV11-3 to TRBJ2-3; D unclear. This CDR3 region has 15 residues. The V gene's germline CDR1 is SGHNT and CDR2 YENEEA. V lost 5 bases to trimming and J lost 4 bases, with 16 bases between them. CDR3 sequence reads: CASSPYSVGPDTQYF. The CDR3 bases are TGTGCCAGCAGCCCCTACTCGGTCGGTCCAGATACGCAGTATTTT.

The CDR3 spells CASSPEREGYNEQFF. CDR3 bases: TGTGCCAGCAGTCCAGAGCGGGAGGGCTACAATGAGCAGTTCTTC. The V call is TRBV5-4, the J call TRBJ2-1; 10 positions match TRBD2. The germline V gene has CDR1 SGHNT and CDR2 YYREEE (reference sequence). The trim removed 5 bases at V and 3 bases at J, leaving 5 bases unmatched. The CDR3 spans 15 residues.

V usage is TRBV6-1 and J usage is TRBJ2-1, with 8 nucleotides matching TRBD2. Germline V gene sequence: CDR1 MNHNS, CDR2 SASEGT. V lost 6 bases and J lost 0; bases outside the gene matches: 4. The CDR3 sequence is 15 residues long. The CDR3 DNA reads as TGTGCCAGCAGCCAAAGCGGGAGCTCCTACAATGAGCAGTTCTTC. Its protein is CASSQSGSSYNEQFF.

Details on this clone: The junction departs from germline at one end; a sequencing error may be responsible. Within the sample, other DNA sequences also encode this same CDR3. This sequence joins TRBV5-1 and TRBJ1-1; D ambiguous. There are 14 residues in the CDR3. Germline-derived CDR1 and CDR2 are SGHRS and YFSETQ. CDR3 residues: CASSLDGQNTEAFF. DNA of the CDR3: TGCGCCAGCAGCTTGGATGGGCAGAACACTGAGGCTTTCTTT.

The chain uses TRBV28 and TRBJ2-7; tentative D call: TRBD1 (6 bases). Germline CDR1 reads MDHEN; CDR2 reads SYDVKM. The CDR3 contains 13 residues. V was cut by 8 bases and J by 3 bases, with 14 bases left in between. CDR3 in DNA: TGTGCCAGCCGTGGGACATCCCTCTACGAGCAGTACTTC. Amino acids: CASRGTSLYEQYF.

This sequence joins TRBV10-3 and TRBJ2-3; the D is unclear. The germline V and J ends were trimmed by 8 bases and 0 bases, with 9 bases remaining between them. CDR3 length: 13 residues. From germline, CDR1 is ENHRY and CDR2 SYGVKD. The CDR3: CAIFSNSTDTQYF. CDR3 nucleotide sequence: TGTGCCATCTTTTCCAATAGCACAGATACGCAGTATTTT.

The CDR3 is CASSPLAAPTDTQYF. The CDR3 DNA sequence: TGTGCCAGCAGTCCACTAGCGGCCCCCACAGATACGCAGTATTTT. This chain connects TRBV6-1 to TRBJ2-3, with TRBD2 matching over 8 bases. The CDR3 is made up of 15 amino acids. The V gene's germline CDR1 is MNHNS and CDR2 SASEGT. The junction had 6 bases not matched to a gene; V was cut back by 5 bases and J by 2 bases.

The chain has TRBV27 and TRBJ2-7; 10 bases map to TRBD2. There are 16 residues in the CDR3. V lost 10 bases to trimming and J lost 10 bases; unmatched junction nucleotides: 22. CDR1 and CDR2 (germline): MNHEY, SMNVEV (reference sequence). CDR3 sequence: CATSPSWRKVAGGQYF. The CDR3 DNA reads TGTGCCACCTCTCCCTCGTGGCGTAAAGTAGCGGGAGGTCAGTACTTC.

This clone was recorded once. Distinct nucleotide sequences in the sample also encode this CDR3. The rearrangement uses TRBV5-4 and TRBJ2-3; maybe TRBD1 (5 bases). Trimming removed 1 base at V and 6 bases at J, with 18 bases between. The CDR3 spans 16 residues. Germline CDR1 and CDR2: SGHNT and YYREEE (reference sequence). CDR3 sequence (DNA): TGTGCCAGCAGCTTGTATGTAGCAGGGCTTATCGATACGCAGTATTTT. Translation gives CASSLYVAGLIDTQYF.

V is TRBV7-8 and J is TRBJ1-1; D may be TRBD1 (6 bases). Germline V gives CDR1 SGHVS, CDR2 FQNEAQ. Trimming cost V 4 bases and J 8 bases, with 14 bases left between them. The CDR3 is 13 residues long. The CDR3 is CASSSGVRFEAFF. CDR3 nucleotides: TGTGCCAGCAGCTCAGGGGTCCGATTCGAAGCTTTCTTT.

The V gene is TRBV2, the J gene TRBJ2-1; no firm D call. This CDR3 region has 14 residues. Germline values: CDR1 SNHLY, CDR2 FYNNEI. The V end lost 4 bases, the J end lost 3 bases, and 10 bases lay between the germline ends. CDR3 bases: TGTGCCAGCAGTGTCCGGCGGAACTACAATGAGCAGTTCTTC. Amino acid sequence: CASSVRRNYNEQFF.

The chain combines TRBV11-3 with TRBJ1-4; D is ambiguous. Germline values: CDR1 SGHNT, CDR2 YENEEA. V was pared by 5 bases and J by 3 bases, with 10 bases between. This CDR3 spans 14 amino acids. The CDR3 DNA reads TGTGCCAGCAGCCTTGGTCGGGCTAATGAAAAACTGTTTTTT. Protein product: CASSLGRANEKLFF.

This clone turned up a few times. V and J are TRBV7-8 and TRBJ2-1; 9 bases are a match to TRBD2. The CDR3 is 17 residues long. Looked up from germline, CDR1 is SGHVS and CDR2 is FQNEAQ. After removal of 5 bases from V and 6 bases from J, the junction contained 14 bases not matched to a gene. This CDR3 is CASSPRGAGGPSNEQFF. DNA for the CDR3: TGTGCCAGCAGCCCCAGAGGGGCGGGAGGGCCGAGCAATGAGCAGTTCTTC.

The chain combines TRBV10-1 with TRBJ2-1; 7 bases are a match to TRBD2. This CDR3 has 12 amino acids. The germline V gene has CDR1 WNHNN and CDR2 SYGVQD (reference sequence). With V trimmed by 5 bases and J by 8 bases, 3 bases remained unmatched. The CDR3 loop is CASSREEDEQFF. The CDR3 DNA is TGCGCCAGCAGTCGGGAGGAGGATGAGCAGTTCTTC.

The rearrangement joins TRBV7-9 to TRBJ1-5; D remains ambiguous. Germline CDR1 SEHNR, CDR2 FQNEAQ (reference sequence). The V gene lost 7 bases and the J gene lost 8 bases, with 30 bases spanning the gap. This CDR3 has 18 residues. The CDR3 protein is CASTHTVRGSRRFEPQHF. CDR3 coding DNA: TGTGCCAGCACTCATACGGTACGGGGTAGTCGTCGGTTCGAGCCCCAGCATTTT.

In its sample, this clone was seen once. The chain couples TRBV29-1 to TRBJ2-3; D might be TRBD2 (6 bases). The CDR3 has 14 residues. Deletions cut 7 bases from V and 0 bases from J, with 14 bases between. The germline gives CDR1 SQVTM, CDR2 ANQGSEA. The CDR3 sequence is CSARGGGSTDTQYF. CDR3 DNA sequence: TGCAGCGCTCGGGGAGGCGGCAGCACAGATACGCAGTATTTT.

Regarding this clone: At one boundary the junction diverges from the germline segment, which might be a read error. V gene TRBV7-9 combines with J gene TRBJ2-7, with D tentatively TRBD2 (6 bases). Germline lookup yields CDR1 SEHNR and CDR2 FQNEAQ (reference sequence). CDR3 size: 15 residues. The chain's CDR3 is CSSSPRLGPSYEQYF. In DNA, the CDR3 is TGTTCCAGCAGCCCCAGACTAGGACCTTCCTACGAGCAGTACTTC.

The chain links TRBV10-3 to TRBJ1-5, with TRBD1 identical over 12 bases. This CDR3 is 19 amino acids long. Germline lookup yields CDR1 ENHRY and CDR2 SYGVKD. V gave up 6 bases and J gave up 4 bases; unmatched junction bases: 16. CDR3: CAISDKLPGTGGKNQPQHF. The CDR3, as DNA: TGTGCCATCAGCGACAAATTACCTGGGACAGGGGGCAAGAATCAGCCCCAGCATTTT.

This chain connects TRBV9 to TRBJ1-4, with 9 positions matching TRBD1. The CDR3 runs to 15 residues. Trimming removed 4 bases from V and 8 bases from J; junction bases left unmatched: 9. Germline V CDR1 and CDR2: SGDLS, YYNGEE. The CDR3 nucleotides are TGTGCCAGCAGCATTGGGGACAGGGATAACGAAAAACTGTTTTTT. This translates into CASSIGDRDNEKLFF.

This chain links TRBV18 with TRBJ1-2, with a weak D call TRBD1 (5 bases). The V and J ends lost 0 bases and 5 bases respectively, with 13 bases between them. In germline, CDR1 is KGHSH, CDR2 LQKENI. The CDR3 loop spans 15 amino acids. The CDR3 DNA sequence: TGTGCCAGCTCACCACCGCGGCAGGGCCCATATGGCTACACCTTC. Translated, it gives CASSPPRQGPYGYTF. The whole variable domain, remainder taken from reference TRBV18 and TRBJ1-2, is NAGVMQNPRHLVRRRGQEARLRCSPMKGHSHVYWYRQLPEEGLKFMVYLQKENIIDESGMPKERFSAEFPKEGPSILRIQQVVRGDSAAYFCASSPPRQGPYGYTFGSGTRLTVV.